A single sample is the source of the 29 T cell receptor beta chains below, sequenced in a study of response to subunit inactivated influenza vaccine. From the RT-PCR reads, TCRdb called clonotypes with MiXCR, one entry per CDR3 protein. The data show some 640,000 distinct CDR3 sequences, approximately 15% seen once. The sequences come from PBMCs from blood, collected 14 to 15 days before vaccination. The receptors were sampled from a man aged 50 or older who received an inactivated influenza vaccine.

In its sample, this clonotype was seen a few times. The J gene is TRBJ2-6, the V gene TRBV6-1; the D gene is possibly TRBD2 (6 bases). Germline CDR1 and CDR2: MNHNS and SASEGT. Trimming removed 6 bases at V and 12 bases at J, with 24 bases between. The CDR3 loop spans 16 amino acids. The CDR3 DNA is TGTGCCAGCAGCCGGCCTAGCTCCGGGGGTCCAGGCGTCCTGACTTTC. The encoded protein is CASSRPSSGGPGVLTF.

This chain links TRBV11-2 with TRBJ2-3, with 12 bases that match TRBD2. The CDR3 is made up of 16 amino acids. With 0 bases clipped from V and 4 bases from J, the junction kept 2 bases outside the gene matches. Germline CDR1 SGHAT, CDR2 FQNNGV. CDR3 sequence (DNA): TGTGCCAGCAGCTTAGAAGCTAGCGGGAGGGCAGATACGCAGTATTTT. Its protein product is CASSLEASGRADTQYF.

V is TRBV7-2 and J is TRBJ2-7; 8 bases map to TRBD1. The CDR3 spans 14 residues. The V and J ends lost 9 bases and 5 bases, in that order; junction bases with no gene match: 12. The germline V gene encodes CDR1 SGHTA and CDR2 FQGNSA. The chain's CDR3 is CASRIMDRADEQYF. CDR3 bases: TGTGCCAGTCGGATCATGGACAGGGCGGACGAGCAGTACTTC.

This clonotype has a handful of counts. The V and J genes are TRBV18 and TRBJ2-6; 11 nucleotides align to TRBD1. Germline V lookup: CDR1 KGHSH, CDR2 LQKENI. The CDR3 is made up of 18 amino acids. Trimming cost V 0 bases and J 0 bases; bases outside gene matches: 1. The CDR3 is CASSPPGQGASGANVLTF. DNA for the CDR3: TGTGCCAGCTCACCACCCGGACAGGGGGCCTCTGGGGCCAACGTCCTGACTTTC.

This clonotype showed up many times. The V gene is TRBV29-1, the J gene TRBJ2-1; D is unresolved. V was cut by 1 base and J by 8 bases, with 9 bases left in between. This CDR3 contains 12 residues. The germline CDR1 and CDR2 sequences are SQVTM and ANQGSEA. The CDR3, as DNA: TGCAGCGTTGAAGGCACCCGGTATGAGCAGTTCTTC. Its translation is CSVEGTRYEQFF.

The table lists this clonotype with a few counts. This chain links TRBV7-8 with TRBJ2-2; D is ambiguous. V was shortened by 8 bases and J by 5 bases, with 18 bases between the two germline ends. The CDR3 length is 15 residues. CDR1 and CDR2 from the germline V gene are SGHVS and FQNEAQ. Here the CDR3 reads CASGVGFTRTGELFF. DNA for the CDR3: TGTGCCAGCGGTGTTGGGTTCACGAGGACCGGGGAGCTGTTTTTT. Full variable domain (rest looked up from reference TRBV7-8 and TRBJ2-2): GAGVSQSPRYKVAKRGQDVALRCDPISGHVSLFWYQQALGQGPEFLTYFQNEAQLDKSGLPSDRFFAERPEGSVSTLKIQRTQQEDSAVYLCASGVGFTRTGELFFGEGSRLTVL.

The chain couples TRBV7-7 to TRBJ2-2, with 12 positions matching TRBD2. Unmatched junction bases numbered 10, after V lost 5 bases and J lost 6 bases. CDR1 SSHAT and CDR2 FNYEAQ come from the germline V gene (reference sequence). CDR3 size: 17 residues. For the CDR3, the DNA is TGTGCCAGCAGCGATCATCGCCTAGCGGGAGGGCCCGGGGAGCTGTTTTTT. The encoded protein is CASSDHRLAGGPGELFF.

The rearrangement links TRBV6-4 to TRBJ2-3; D unclear. The germline gives CDR1 MRHNA, CDR2 SNTAGT. CDR3 length: 11 residues. Trimming took 6 bases from V and 5 from J, leaving 6 bases between them. The CDR3 region is CASRAGDTQYF. In DNA form, the CDR3 reads TGTGCCAGCAGGGCTGGAGATACGCAGTATTTT.

This clonotype was recorded at least ten times. This chain joins TRBV5-1 and TRBJ2-2; D unresolved. Trimming shortened V by 4 bases and J by 1 base, and 14 bases separated the two germline ends. Per the germline V gene, CDR1 is SGHRS and CDR2 is YFSETQ. The CDR3 has 16 residues. The CDR3 sequence is CASSTHRNKNTGELFF. DNA for the CDR3: TGCGCCAGCAGCACACACAGAAACAAGAACACCGGGGAGCTGTTTTTT.

V and J are TRBV20-1 and TRBJ2-3; 12 nucleotides agree with TRBD2. CDR1 is DFQATT, CDR2 SNEGSKA, per germline (reference sequence). J was trimmed by 6 bases and V by 3 bases; bases with no gene match: 4. This CDR3 contains 14 residues. The CDR3 bases are TGCAGTGCTAGGACTAGCGGGAGTGGGGATACGCAGTATTTT. It encodes CSARTSGSGDTQYF.

This clonotype showed up just a few times. One end of the junction varies from germline; a read error may be responsible. The V and J genes are TRBV5-1 and TRBJ1-1; 9 positions agree with TRBD1. The CDR3 has 16 residues. Germline lookup yields CDR1 SGHRS and CDR2 YFSETQ. CDR3 loop: CASSFAGTGTNTEASF. The CDR3 bases are TGCGCCAGCAGCTTTGCCGGGACAGGGACGAACACTGAAGCTTCCTTT.

The chain combines TRBV29-1 with TRBJ2-1; D perhaps matches TRBD1 (6 bases). There are 12 residues in the CDR3. V was cut by 5 bases and J by 4 bases, with 9 bases left in between. Germline V CDR1 and CDR2: SQVTM, ANQGSEA. The CDR3 DNA follows: TGCAGCGTTTTTACAGGGTACAATGAGCAGTTCTTC. Translated: CSVFTGYNEQFF.

The chain combines TRBV19 with TRBJ1-1, with 9 positions matching TRBD1. The germline gives CDR1 LNHDA, CDR2 SQIVND (reference sequence). The CDR3 consists of 15 residues. The ends lost 3 bases at V and 4 bases at J; junction bases unmatched: 6. The CDR3 protein is CASSMGQGGSTEAFF. CDR3 coding DNA: TGTGCCAGTAGTATGGGACAGGGAGGGAGCACTGAAGCTTTCTTT.

The gene calls are TRBV4-3 and TRBJ2-1; D is undetermined. V was clipped by 4 bases and J by 3 bases, with 13 bases between them. The CDR3 runs 15 residues. CDR1 LGHNA and CDR2 YSLEER come from the germline V gene. This chain's CDR3 is CASSRGVYGYNEQFF. CDR3 sequence (DNA): TGCGCCAGCAGCCGTGGGGTCTACGGCTACAATGAGCAGTTCTTC.

This clonotype has a handful of counts. The CDR3 DNA follows: TGTGCCAGCCCCCGGGCAGGGAACCGGTTGAACACTGAAGCTTTCTTT. Translating it yields CASPRAGNRLNTEAFF. The V gene is TRBV21-1, the J gene TRBJ1-1; the D call TRBD1 from the table was never checked on the DNA. TRBV21-1 is annotated as a pseudogene. The CDR3 loop spans 16 amino acids.

V usage is TRBV25-1 and J usage is TRBJ2-5; D gene unclear. Germline V CDR1 and CDR2: MGHDK, SYGVNS. Trimming took 2 bases from V and 5 from J, leaving 12 bases between them. The CDR3 consists of 14 residues. This chain's CDR3 is CASSEPSTRETQYF. The CDR3 DNA sequence: TGTGCCAGCAGTGAACCTTCGACCCGGGAGACCCAGTACTTC.

This chain uses TRBV12-3 or TRBV12-4 with TRBJ2-3, with a weak D call TRBD1 (6 bases). V lost 6 bases, J lost 5 bases, and 15 bases lay in between. The CDR3 has 14 residues. CDR3 sequence (DNA): TGTGCCAGCAGCAAACACAGGGTTGGAGATACGCAGTATTTT. Protein product: CASSKHRVGDTQYF.

In this sample, this clonotype turned up a few times. V usage is TRBV28 and J usage is TRBJ1-2, with D possibly matching TRBD1 (6 bases). CDR3 length equals 16 residues. V gave up 2 bases and J gave up 0 bases, with 13 bases separating them. Germline V CDR1 and CDR2: MDHEN, SYDVKM. The CDR3 reads CASSLGGQGTNYGYTF. Here the CDR3 DNA reads TGTGCCAGCAGTTTAGGGGGGCAGGGGACTAACTATGGCTACACCTTC.

V usage is TRBV5-6 and J usage is TRBJ2-2, with TRBD2 matching 10 bases. Trimming took 3 bases from V and 1 from J; bases not matched to a gene: 12. Germline lookup yields CDR1 SGHDT and CDR2 YYEEEE. The CDR3 spans 19 residues. DNA of the CDR3: TGTGCCAGCAGCTCTGGTCGGAGGGGACTAGCGAAGAACACCGGGGAGCTGTTTTTT. Protein product: CASSSGRRGLAKNTGELFF.

This chain links TRBV6-1 with TRBJ2-5, with 12 bases that match TRBD2. J lost 5 bases, V lost 8 bases, and 9 bases had no gene match. The CDR3 contains 15 residues. Looked up from germline, CDR1 is MNHNS and CDR2 is SASEGT. Written as DNA, the CDR3 is TGTGCCAGCGGAACTAGCGGGGGGTCGGGGGAGACCCAGTACTTC. This codes for CASGTSGGSGETQYF.

The CDR3 loop is CASSYRSTTEAFF. CDR3 DNA: TGTGCCAGCAGTTACCGTTCGACCACTGAAGCTTTCTTT. The chain recombines TRBV6-2 or TRBV6-3 with TRBJ1-1; D unresolved. The germline V gene has CDR1 MNHEY and CDR2 SVGEGT. The V and J ends lost 2 bases and 4 bases respectively, with 8 bases between them. The CDR3 length is 13 residues.

The chain carries TRBV18 and TRBJ1-1, with 9 bases aligning to TRBD1. The CDR3 covers 14 residues. With V trimmed by 1 base and J by 4 bases, 1 base remained unmatched. Germline CDR1 KGHSH, CDR2 LQKENI. Here the CDR3 reads CASSPRQGVTEAFF. In nucleotides, the CDR3 is TGTGCCAGCTCACCACGACAGGGGGTCACTGAAGCTTTCTTT.

The rearrangement links TRBV10-3 to TRBJ2-7; D might be TRBD1 (5 bases). Germline V gene lookup returns CDR1 ENHRY and CDR2 SYGVKD. V lost 3 bases and J 5 bases, leaving 11 bases between the germline ends. The CDR3 spans 13 residues. DNA of the CDR3: TGTGCCATCAGTGACCCCAGGGTAGACGAGCAGTACTTC. This gives the protein CAISDPRVDEQYF.

In this sample, this clonotype turned up many times. This sequence joins TRBV25-1 and TRBJ1-3, with no clear D. Germline loops: CDR1 MGHDK, CDR2 SYGVNS. The length of the CDR3 is 16 residues. The ends were cut back, 1 base at V and 3 bases at J, with 13 bases in the middle. Written as DNA, the CDR3 is TGTGCCAGCAGTGAATCCTCCCTGGGAATTGGAAACACCATATATTTT. This translates into CASSESSLGIGNTIYF.

The V call is TRBV29-1, the J call TRBJ1-1; a possible D gene is TRBD1 (5 bases). This CDR3 contains 13 residues. Germline V gives CDR1 SQVTM, CDR2 ANQGSEA. Deletions cut 7 bases from V and 2 bases from J, with 14 bases between. The CDR3 DNA reads as TGCAGCGCGAAGACAGCGGATAACACTGAAGCTTTCTTT. Protein product: CSAKTADNTEAFF. The full variable domain, completed using reference TRBV29-1 and TRBJ1-1, is SAVISQKPSRDICQRGTSLTIQCQVDSQVTMMFWYRQQPGQSLTLIATANQGSEATYESGFVIDKFPISRPNLTFSTLTVSNMSPEDSSIYLCSAKTADNTEAFFGQGTRLTVV.

The chain links TRBV4-2 to TRBJ2-5; 9 nucleotides line up with TRBD2. The CDR3 length is 19 residues. V lost 3 bases and J lost 2; bases outside the gene matches: 16. Germline V gene data show CDR1 as LGHNA and CDR2 as YNFKEQ. The CDR3, as DNA: TGTGCCAGCAGCCACAGAAGACTAGCGGAGGGCTCGAGACAAGAGACCCAGTACTTC. This sequence encodes CASSHRRLAEGSRQETQYF.

This chain joins TRBV18 and TRBJ2-5; possibly TRBD2 for D (6 bases). The CDR3 runs to 15 residues. The germline V gene encodes CDR1 KGHSH and CDR2 LQKENI. Trimming shortened V by 1 base and J by 2 bases, and 11 bases separated the two germline ends. The chain's CDR3 is CASSPLAATQETQYF. The DNA for the CDR3 is TGTGCCAGCTCACCACTAGCGGCCACGCAAGAGACCCAGTACTTC.

The chain carries TRBV4-1 and TRBJ2-1; D ambiguous. Germline V gene lookup returns CDR1 MGHRA and CDR2 YSYEKL. The V and J ends lost 0 bases and 0 bases respectively, with 12 bases between them. CDR3 size: 17 residues. In DNA, the CDR3 is TGCGCCAGCAGCCAAGATGATTTGCGCAGCTCCTACAATGAGCAGTTCTTC. Amino acid sequence: CASSQDDLRSSYNEQFF.

This clonotype was picked up many times. This sequence joins TRBV20-1 and TRBJ2-2; TRBD1 aligns across 7 bases. CDR3 size: 14 residues. V was clipped by 6 bases and J by 2 bases; unmatched bases: 6. Per the germline V gene, CDR1 is DFQATT and CDR2 is SNEGSKA (reference sequence). The CDR3 protein is CSAQGQSNTGELFF. CDR3 sequence (DNA): TGCAGTGCGCAGGGACAGAGCAACACCGGGGAGCTGTTTTTT.